Below are 24 T cell receptor beta chains sequenced from a single sample in a study of cytomegalovirus exposure and HLA in healthy donors. The PCR ran on 60 Vbeta and 13 Jbeta primers. Clones were read by immunoSEQ multiplex PCR, and TCRdb kept only the in-frame ones, dropping some. The table has 200,000 or so clones, 85% seen once. The sequenced material came from PBMCs. These receptor sequences come from a human donor in good health.

This rearrangement joins TRBV5-1 to TRBJ2-2, with no clear D. V dropped 3 bases and J dropped 4 bases, with 10 bases sitting between them. CDR3 size: 14 residues. CDR1 SGHRS and CDR2 YFSETQ come from the germline V gene. CDR3 region: CASSSMPSTGELFF. CDR3 in DNA: TGCGCCAGCAGCTCTATGCCGTCCACCGGGGAGCTGTTTTTT. Supplemented by reference TRBV5-1 and TRBJ2-2, the full variable domain reads KAGVTQTPRYLIKTRGQQVTLSCSPISGHRSVSWYQQTPGQGLQFLFEYFSETQRNKGNFPGRFSGRQFSNSRSEMNVSTLELGDSALYLCASSSMPSTGELFFGEGSRLTVL.

The V call is TRBV27, the J call TRBJ1-4; the match to TRBD1 covers 7 bases. The V segment lost 2 bases and the J segment 4 bases; nucleotides outside the gene matches: 7. Germline CDR1 reads MNHEY; CDR2 reads SMNVEV (reference sequence). The CDR3 sequence is 16 residues long. The CDR3 is CASSLTSGQINEKLFF. The CDR3 DNA reads as TGTGCCAGCAGTTTAACGTCGGGACAGATTAATGAAAAACTGTTTTTT.

The chain links TRBV7-2 to TRBJ2-7; TRBD2 matches 11 bases. V lost 5 bases and J lost 4; bases outside the gene matches: 4. Looked up from germline, CDR1 is SGHTA and CDR2 is FQGNSA. The CDR3 has 14 amino acids. Here the CDR3 DNA reads TGTGCCAGCAGCGAGGGACTAGCGGTATACGAGCAGTACTTC. This translates into CASSEGLAVYEQYF.

The chain links TRBV7-2 to TRBJ1-5; possible D gene TRBD1, 5 bases. The CDR3 spans 14 residues. V dropped 4 bases and J dropped 7 bases, with 14 bases sitting between them. Germline V gives CDR1 SGHTA, CDR2 FQGNSA. The CDR3 DNA reads TGTGCCAGCAGCTCACGGGGGGTAGGACAGCCCCAGCATTTT. Residues: CASSSRGVGQPQHF.

The chain combines TRBV7-8 with TRBJ2-7; weak D call: TRBD2 (5 bases). The germline gives CDR1 SGHVS, CDR2 FQNEAQ. The V gene lost 5 bases and the J gene lost 1 base, with 12 bases spanning the gap. The CDR3 extends over 14 amino acids. CDR3 sequence: CASSASRDSYEQYF. In DNA form, the CDR3 reads TGTGCCAGCAGCGCGAGCCGGGATTCCTACGAGCAGTACTTC. The full variable domain, its missing parts supplied by reference TRBV7-8 and TRBJ2-7, is GAGVSQSPRYKVAKRGQDVALRCDPISGHVSLFWYQQALGQGPEFLTYFQNEAQLDKSGLPSDRFFAERPEGSVSTLKIQRTQQEDSAVYLCASSASRDSYEQYFGPGTRLTVT.

The chain couples TRBV12-2 to TRBJ1-5; the DNA was not used to check the table's D call, TRBD1. TRBV12-2 is assigned pseudogene status. The CDR3 is 19 residues long. CDR3 DNA: TGTGCAAGTCGCTTAGCGATTAGGCCACGTGGGGGCCACAATCAGCCCCAGCATTTT. Amino acids: CASRLAIRPRGGHNQPQHF.

The chain joins TRBV7-2 to TRBJ2-7; a possible D gene is TRBD2 (6 bases). Looked up from germline, CDR1 is SGHTA and CDR2 is FQGNSA. Deletions cut 5 bases from V and 0 bases from J, with 17 bases between. The CDR3 consists of 16 residues. The CDR3, as DNA: TGTGCCAGCAGCCCAAGGACTATCGTAAACTCCTACGAGCAGTACTTC. Residues: CASSPRTIVNSYEQYF.

V and J are TRBV2 and TRBJ2-3, with D tentatively TRBD2 (6 bases). Trimming left V 6 bases short and J 4 bases short, with 23 bases between. In germline, CDR1 is SNHLY, CDR2 FYNNEI. CDR3 length: 17 residues. The CDR3 loop reads CASSRSVGGNAPDTQYF. The CDR3 coding sequence is TGTGCCAGCAGCCGATCGGTCGGCGGGAACGCTCCAGATACGCAGTATTTT.

The chain joins TRBV29-1 to TRBJ2-7; 9 bases fit TRBD2. This CDR3 comprises 13 residues. V shed 4 bases and J 3 bases; nucleotides not matched to a gene: 4. Germline V gene lookup returns CDR1 SQVTM and CDR2 ANQGSEA. CDR3 amino acids: CSVGLADRYEQYF. In DNA form, the CDR3 reads TGCAGCGTTGGACTAGCGGATCGCTACGAGCAGTACTTC.

The chain links TRBV10-1 to TRBJ2-7; D gene unclear. Germline CDR1 and CDR2: WNHNN and SYGVQD (reference sequence). The CDR3 has 14 residues. V gave up 1 base and J gave up 2 bases, with 9 bases separating them. CDR3 DNA sequence: TGCGCCAGCAGTGAGTGGCCATTCCCCTACGAGCAGTACTTC. Amino acids: CASSEWPFPYEQYF.

The chain carries TRBV5-5 and TRBJ1-5; 7 bases match TRBD1. Trimming at V came to 5 bases and at J to 7 bases, leaving 6 bases not matched to a gene. Germline CDR1 and CDR2: SGHKS and YYEKEE (reference sequence). There are 13 residues in the CDR3. The CDR3 region is CASSPTGVQPQHF. CDR3 in DNA: TGTGCCAGCAGTCCTACAGGGGTACAGCCCCAGCATTTT.

The rearrangement joins TRBV6-6 to TRBJ2-5; 14 nucleotides match TRBD2. Losses at the gene ends were 2 bases for V and 5 bases for J; bases not matched to a gene: 4. In germline, CDR1 is MNHNY, CDR2 SVGAGI (reference sequence). CDR3 size: 16 residues. CDR3 residues: CASSYGTSGSMETQYF. The CDR3, as DNA: TGTGCCAGCAGTTACGGGACTAGCGGGAGTATGGAGACCCAGTACTTC.

This clone has just one count. The chain uses TRBV27 and TRBJ2-7; 9 bases map to TRBD2. Per the germline V gene, CDR1 is MNHEY and CDR2 is SMNVEV (reference sequence). J gave up 6 bases and V 3 bases, and 12 bases lay outside the gene matches. This CDR3 is built from 16 residues. CDR3 loop: CASSFAAGGPQGEQYF. DNA of the CDR3: TGTGCCAGCAGTTTCGCGGCGGGAGGGCCTCAGGGCGAGCAGTACTTC.

This chain joins TRBV12-5 and TRBJ1-2, with TRBD1 matching 8 bases. V dropped 3 bases and J dropped 11; count of bases not matched to a gene: 11. Per germline, CDR1 LGHNT and CDR2 FRNRAP. This CDR3 region has 14 residues. The CDR3 nucleotides read TGTGCTAGTGGTTTCCCAGGACAGGGTGTGTCATACACCTTC. It codes for CASGFPGQGVSYTF.

The chain couples TRBV19 to TRBJ1-5, with a possible D match to TRBD1 (6 bases). V was clipped by 10 bases and J by 2 bases, with 27 bases between them. The CDR3 runs 18 residues. CDR1 LNHDA and CDR2 SQIVND come from the germline V gene (reference sequence). As DNA, the CDR3 is TGTGCCACTATGGGGAAGGCAGGGGCTATGAGGGGCAATCAGCCCCAGCATTTT. Translation gives CATMGKAGAMRGNQPQHF.

This chain links TRBV7-2 with TRBJ2-7; 9 nucleotides line up with TRBD2. The J segment lost 1 base and the V segment lost 3 bases, leaving 10 bases of the junction unmatched. CDR1 is SGHTA, CDR2 FQGNSA, per germline. This CDR3 comprises 17 residues. The CDR3 is CASSFTRERGESYEQYF. CDR3 in DNA: TGTGCCAGCAGCTTTACTCGGGAGCGGGGGGAGTCCTACGAGCAGTACTTC.

V and J are TRBV7-9 and TRBJ1-4; 11 bases match TRBD1. The V and J ends lost 3 bases and 7 bases, in that order; junction bases with no gene match: 4. The V gene's germline CDR1 is SEHNR and CDR2 FQNEAQ (reference sequence). The CDR3 is 15 residues long. As DNA, the CDR3 is TGTGCCAGCAGCTTGCCGGGACAGGGGGTTGAAAAACTGTTTTTT. Translated: CASSLPGQGVEKLFF.

The chain is built from TRBV10-3 and TRBJ2-7; D is ambiguous. V lost 3 bases and J 12 bases, leaving 21 bases between the germline ends. The CDR3 length is 14 residues. From germline, CDR1 is ENHRY and CDR2 SYGVKD. CDR3 amino acids: CAISDPGRLTWLYF. CDR3 DNA sequence: TGTGCCATCAGTGACCCCGGAAGATTGACTTGGCTGTACTTC.

The genes are TRBV5-1 and TRBJ2-2; 7 bases are a match to TRBD2. Germline assignment: CDR1 SGHRS and CDR2 YFSETQ. The CDR3 runs 14 residues. J was trimmed by 5 bases and V by 0 bases; bases with no gene match: 1. As DNA, the CDR3 is TGCGCCAGCAGCTTGGCCGGGGGGACCGGGGAGCTGTTTTTT. It translates to CASSLAGGTGELFF.

This clone turned up a few times. The V call is TRBV2, the J call TRBJ1-2; tentative D call: TRBD1 (5 bases). Trimming removed 3 bases from V and 2 bases from J, with 13 bases in between. Germline CDR1 and CDR2: SNHLY and FYNNEI. The CDR3 is made up of 15 amino acids. The CDR3: CASSESVNRNYGYTF. In DNA form, the CDR3 reads TGTGCCAGCAGTGAGAGCGTGAACAGGAACTATGGCTACACCTTC.

The chain's CDR3 is CASISRREGYEQYF. In nucleotides, the CDR3 is TGTGCCAGCATCTCGCGGAGGGAAGGCTACGAGCAGTACTTC. V and J are TRBV28 and TRBJ2-7; tentatively, D is TRBD2 (6 bases). Germline CDR1 reads MDHEN; CDR2 reads SYDVKM. The CDR3 totals 14 residues. V lost 7 bases to trimming and J lost 3 bases, with 16 bases between them. The variable domain in full, with the rest retrieved from reference TRBV28 and TRBJ2-7, is DVKVTQSSRYLVKRTGEKVFLECVQDMDHENMFWYRQDPGLGLRLIYFSYDVKMKEKGDIPEGYSVSREKKERFSLILESASTNQTSMYLCASISRREGYEQYFGPGTRLTVT.

This clone has a handful of counts. V usage is TRBV5-5 and J usage is TRBJ1-2; 9 bases are shared with TRBD1. Trimming at V came to 0 bases and at J to 3 bases, leaving 3 bases not matched to a gene. From germline, CDR1 is SGHKS and CDR2 YYEKEE (reference sequence). The length of the CDR3 is 15 residues. CDR3 DNA: TGTGCCAGCAGCTTGGCCACAGGGGGCTACTATGGCTACACCTTC. Translation: CASSLATGGYYGYTF.

The CDR3 reads CASSPLGDGRAVDTQYF. The CDR3 nucleotides read TGTGCCAGCAGCCCCCTCGGAGACGGGAGGGCCGTAGATACGCAGTATTTT. The chain has TRBV9 and TRBJ2-3, with TRBD2 identical over 8 bases. The trim removed 4 bases at V and 5 bases at J, leaving 15 bases unmatched. Germline V gene lookup returns CDR1 SGDLS and CDR2 YYNGEE. This CDR3 contains 17 residues.

This rearrangement joins TRBV2 to TRBJ2-1; 8 bases are shared with TRBD1. J was trimmed by 9 bases and V by 3 bases; bases with no gene match: 4. CDR3 size: 13 residues. Germline CDR1 SNHLY, CDR2 FYNNEI. This CDR3 is CASSDTDRGEQFF. CDR3 in DNA: TGTGCCAGCAGTGACACAGACAGGGGTGAGCAGTTCTTC. The whole variable domain, remainder taken from reference TRBV2 and TRBJ2-1, is EPEVTQTPSHQVTQMGQEVILRCVPISNHLYFYWYRQILGQKVEFLVSFYNNEISEKSEIFDDQFSVERPDGSNFTLKIRSTKLEDSAMYFCASSDTDRGEQFFGPGTRLTVL.